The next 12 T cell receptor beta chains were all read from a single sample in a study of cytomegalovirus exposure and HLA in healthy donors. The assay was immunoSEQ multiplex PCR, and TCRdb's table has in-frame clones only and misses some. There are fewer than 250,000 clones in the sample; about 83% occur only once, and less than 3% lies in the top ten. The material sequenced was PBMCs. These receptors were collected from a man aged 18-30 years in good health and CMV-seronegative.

CDR3 residues: CASSSSLAGVVYEQYF. DNA of the CDR3: TGTGCCAGCAGCTCCTCACTAGCGGGAGTTGTCTACGAGCAGTACTTC. This chain links TRBV7-9 with TRBJ2-7, with 11 bases lining up with TRBD2. The CDR3 sequence is 16 residues long. Germline trimming cut 4 bases from V and 3 bases from J; bases unmatched to any gene: 8. Germline loops: CDR1 SEHNR, CDR2 FQNEAQ (reference sequence). Drawing the rest from reference TRBV7-9 and TRBJ2-7, the complete variable domain is DTGVSQNPRHKITKRGQNVTFRCDPISEHNRLYWYRQTLGQGPEFLTYFQNEAQLEKSRLLSDRFSAERPKGSFSTLEIQRTEQGDSAMYLCASSSSLAGVVYEQYFGPGTRLTVT.

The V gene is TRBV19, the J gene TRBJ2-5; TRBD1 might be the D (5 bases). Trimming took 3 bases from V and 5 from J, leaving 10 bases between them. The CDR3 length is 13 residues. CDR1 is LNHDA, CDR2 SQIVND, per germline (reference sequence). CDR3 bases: TGTGCCAGTAGTATCTGGACAAGGGAGACCCAGTACTTC. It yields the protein CASSIWTRETQYF. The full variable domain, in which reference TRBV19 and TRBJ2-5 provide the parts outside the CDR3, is DGGITQSPKYLFRKEGQNVTLSCEQNLNHDAMYWYRQDPGQGLRLIYYSQIVNDFQKGDIAEGYSVSREKKESFPLTVTSAQKNPTAFYLCASSIWTRETQYFGPGTRLLVL.

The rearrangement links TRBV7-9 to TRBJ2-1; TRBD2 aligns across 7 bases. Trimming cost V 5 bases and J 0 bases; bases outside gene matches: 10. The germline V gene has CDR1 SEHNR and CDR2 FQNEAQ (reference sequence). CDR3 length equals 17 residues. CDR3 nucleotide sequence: TGTGCCAGCAGCCTAGGACTAGGCCTGTTCTCCTACAATGAGCAGTTCTTC. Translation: CASSLGLGLFSYNEQFF. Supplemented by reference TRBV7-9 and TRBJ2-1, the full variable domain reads DTGVSQNPRHKITKRGQNVTFRCDPISEHNRLYWYRQTLGQGPEFLTYFQNEAQLEKSRLLSDRFSAERPKGSFSTLEIQRTEQGDSAMYLCASSLGLGLFSYNEQFFGPGTRLTVL.

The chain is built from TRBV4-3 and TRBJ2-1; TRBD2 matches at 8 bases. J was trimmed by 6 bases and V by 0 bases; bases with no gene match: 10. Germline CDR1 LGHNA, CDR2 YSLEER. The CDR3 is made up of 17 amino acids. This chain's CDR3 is CASSQEAVLAGLNEQFF. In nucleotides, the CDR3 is TGCGCCAGCAGCCAAGAAGCGGTCCTAGCGGGCCTCAATGAGCAGTTCTTC.

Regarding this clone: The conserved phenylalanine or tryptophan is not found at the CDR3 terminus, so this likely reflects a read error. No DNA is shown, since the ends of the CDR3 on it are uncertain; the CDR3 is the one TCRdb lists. The CDR3 reads CASSFRGQTTNLL. The rearrangement uses TRBV5-6 and TRBJ1-2; the table assigns TRBD1, which was not confirmed against the DNA. The CDR3 adds up to 13 amino acids, both ends counted. Germline CDR1 is SGHDT and CDR2 is YYEEEE.

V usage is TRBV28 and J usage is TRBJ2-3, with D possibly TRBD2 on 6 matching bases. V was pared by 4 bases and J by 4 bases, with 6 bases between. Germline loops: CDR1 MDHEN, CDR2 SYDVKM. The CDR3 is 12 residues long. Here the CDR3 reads CASSWGADTQYF. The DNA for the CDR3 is TGTGCCAGCAGTTGGGGGGCAGATACGCAGTATTTT.

The CDR3 is CASSNGQAYNEQFF. The CDR3 region has the DNA TGCGCCAGCAGCAATGGACAGGCCTACAATGAGCAGTTCTTC. The chain is built from TRBV5-1 and TRBJ2-1, with 7 bases aligning to TRBD1. The CDR3 sequence is 14 residues long. Germline CDR1 and CDR2: SGHRS and YFSETQ. After removal of 4 bases from V and 2 bases from J, the junction contained 3 bases not matched to a gene.

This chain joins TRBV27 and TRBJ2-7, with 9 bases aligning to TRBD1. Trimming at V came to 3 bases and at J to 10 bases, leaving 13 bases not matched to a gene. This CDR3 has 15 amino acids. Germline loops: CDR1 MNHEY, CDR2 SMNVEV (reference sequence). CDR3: CASSFNLRTGVAQYF. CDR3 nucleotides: TGTGCCAGCAGTTTTAATTTGCGGACAGGGGTCGCCCAGTACTTC.

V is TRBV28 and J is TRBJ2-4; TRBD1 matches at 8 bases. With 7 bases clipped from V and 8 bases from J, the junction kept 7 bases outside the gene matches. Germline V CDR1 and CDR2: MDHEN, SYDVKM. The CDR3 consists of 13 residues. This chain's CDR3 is CASTRTGIDIQYF. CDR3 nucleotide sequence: TGTGCCAGCACCCGGACAGGGATTGACATTCAGTACTTC.

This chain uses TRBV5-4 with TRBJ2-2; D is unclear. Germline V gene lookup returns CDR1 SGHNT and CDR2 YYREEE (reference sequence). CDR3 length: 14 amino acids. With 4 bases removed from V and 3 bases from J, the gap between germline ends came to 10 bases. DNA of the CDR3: TGTGCCAGCAGCCGAGGAGATTACACCGGGGAGCTGTTTTTT. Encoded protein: CASSRGDYTGELFF.

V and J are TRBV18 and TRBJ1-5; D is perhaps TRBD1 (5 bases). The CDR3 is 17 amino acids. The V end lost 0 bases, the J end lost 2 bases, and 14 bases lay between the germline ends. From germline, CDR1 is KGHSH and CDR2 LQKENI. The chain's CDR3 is CASSPPGGRGGNQPQHF. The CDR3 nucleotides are TGTGCCAGCTCACCACCAGGAGGTCGGGGGGGCAATCAGCCCCAGCATTTT.

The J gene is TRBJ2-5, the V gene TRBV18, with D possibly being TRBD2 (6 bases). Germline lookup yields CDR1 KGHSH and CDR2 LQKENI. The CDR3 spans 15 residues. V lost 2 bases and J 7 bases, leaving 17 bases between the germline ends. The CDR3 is CASSPDSGRWSTQYF. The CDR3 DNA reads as TGTGCCAGCTCACCAGATAGCGGACGTTGGTCGACCCAGTACTTC.